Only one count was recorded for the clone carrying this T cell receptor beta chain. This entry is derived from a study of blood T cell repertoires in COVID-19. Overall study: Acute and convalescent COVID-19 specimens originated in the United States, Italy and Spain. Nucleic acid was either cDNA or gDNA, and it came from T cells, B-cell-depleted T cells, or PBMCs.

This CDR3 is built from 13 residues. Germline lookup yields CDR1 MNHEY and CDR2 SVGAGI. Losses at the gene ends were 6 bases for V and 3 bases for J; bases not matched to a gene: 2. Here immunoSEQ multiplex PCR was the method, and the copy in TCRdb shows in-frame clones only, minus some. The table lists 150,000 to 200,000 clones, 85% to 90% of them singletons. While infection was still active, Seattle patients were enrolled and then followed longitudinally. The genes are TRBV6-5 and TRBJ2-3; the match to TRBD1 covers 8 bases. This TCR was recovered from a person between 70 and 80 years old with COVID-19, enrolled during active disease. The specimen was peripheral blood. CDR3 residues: CASRGDRTDTQYF. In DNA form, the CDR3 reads TGTGCCAGCAGGGGGGACAGGACAGATACGCAGTATTTT.